Below, 30 T cell receptor beta chains from the same sample are listed, as sequenced in a study of blood T cells in healthy people across ages. PCR was performed a second time for about 7 to 11 cycles using a sample-barcoded 5' primer and a J-beta primer mix. A single record per CDR3 protein comes from TCRdb applying MiXCR to the 5' RACE reads. The sample holds about 1.7 million distinct CDR3 sequences, 28% seen once. Sequencing was performed on blood. The receptor set was obtained from a young woman in good health.

There are a few counts of this clonotype. The chain joins TRBV2 to TRBJ1-5, with 11 bases aligning to TRBD1. Losses at the gene ends were 8 bases for V and 0 bases for J; bases not matched to a gene: 6. CDR3 length: 16 amino acids. In germline, CDR1 is SNHLY, CDR2 FYNNEI. The CDR3 reads CASEGDRGNSNQPQHF. The CDR3 DNA is TGTGCCAGCGAGGGGGACAGGGGGAATAGCAATCAGCCCCAGCATTTT.

This clonotype came up a few times. The chain has TRBV11-2 and TRBJ1-1, with D possibly matching TRBD1 (5 bases). From germline, CDR1 is SGHAT and CDR2 FQNNGV. The V gene lost 1 base and the J gene lost 10 bases, with 16 bases spanning the gap. There are 14 residues in the CDR3. The CDR3 DNA follows: TGTGCCAGCAGCTTAGGTCAGGGTGCAACGGTAGCTTTCTTT. As protein: CASSLGQGATVAFF.

The V and J genes are TRBV2 and TRBJ2-5, with TRBD2 matching 10 bases. The CDR3 has 16 amino acids. Germline CDR1 reads SNHLY; CDR2 reads FYNNEI. The V segment lost 4 bases and the J segment 5 bases; nucleotides outside the gene matches: 10. In nucleotides, the CDR3 is TGTGCCAGCAGTGCCTCCAGACCGGGACTAGCGGAGACCCAGTACTTC. Its protein is CASSASRPGLAETQYF.

Notes on this clonotype: This sequence may be a read error, since a much larger clone differs from it by one base. This chain connects TRBV20-1 to TRBJ2-7; 9 bases agree with TRBD2. CDR1 and CDR2 (germline): DFQATT, SNEGSKA (reference sequence). This CDR3 comprises 12 residues. CDR3 protein: CRASGAAYEQYF. CDR3 sequence (DNA): TGCAGGGCTAGCGGGGCCGCCTACGAGCAGTACTTC.

This clonotype was recorded many times. V usage is TRBV6-2 or TRBV6-3 and J usage is TRBJ2-7; a weak D match, TRBD2 (7 bases). Germline CDR1 is MNHEY and CDR2 is SVGEGT. The CDR3 runs 16 residues. With 3 bases removed from V and 5 bases from J, the gap between germline ends came to 20 bases. This CDR3 reads CASSYTPRGGWDEQYF. DNA for the CDR3: TGTGCCAGCAGTTATACCCCGAGGGGGGGTTGGGACGAGCAGTACTTC.

V gene TRBV29-1 combines with J gene TRBJ2-1; unclear D gene. Germline values: CDR1 SQVTM, CDR2 ANQGSEA. Trimming stripped 7 bases from V and 1 base from J, with 11 bases between. This CDR3 has 13 amino acids. The CDR3 is CSAFRPSYNEQFF. The CDR3 bases are TGCAGCGCGTTCCGCCCTTCCTACAATGAGCAGTTCTTC.

J is TRBJ2-6 and V is TRBV5-5; 10 bases fit TRBD1. CDR1 and CDR2 (germline): SGHKS, YYEKEE (reference sequence). Trimming cost V 6 bases and J 2 bases; bases outside gene matches: 8. The CDR3 is 17 residues long. The CDR3 coding sequence is TGTGCCAGCACCGAGGGACAGGGGCTTACTGGGGCCAACGTCCTGACTTTC. Residues: CASTEGQGLTGANVLTF.

Concerning this clonotype: A much more abundant neighbour one base away suggests this may be a read error. V is TRBV4-1 and J is TRBJ2-5; D may be TRBD1 (5 bases). Per germline, CDR1 MGHRA and CDR2 YSYEKL. V lost 1 base to trimming and J lost 7 bases, with 10 bases between them. CDR3 size: 13 residues. DNA for the CDR3: TGCGCCAGCAGCCAAGTCTTAAGGGGGACCCAGTACTTC. Protein sequence: CASSQVLRGTQYF.

A word on this clonotype: Possible read error: a much larger clone is one base away. The rearrangement joins TRBV15 to TRBJ2-7, with no clear D. The CDR3 runs to 14 residues. With 1 base removed from V and 3 bases from J, the gap between germline ends came to 10 bases. CDR1 is LNHNV and CDR2 is YYDKDF in the germline V gene (reference sequence). The CDR3 loop reads CATSRGGDFYEQYF. The CDR3 bases are TGTGCCACCAGCAGAGGAGGAGACTTCTACGAGCAGTACTTC.

The chain's CDR3 is CASSSSTASGANVLTF. CDR3 DNA sequence: TGTGCCAGCAGTTCTAGTACAGCCTCTGGGGCCAACGTCCTGACTTTC. The chain employs TRBV28 and TRBJ2-6; D unclear. Germline CDR1 is MDHEN and CDR2 is SYDVKM. Trimming stripped 4 bases from V and 0 bases from J, with 10 bases between. CDR3 length equals 16 residues.

The chain recombines TRBV10-3 with TRBJ2-7; perhaps D is TRBD1 or TRBD2 (5 bases each). The V and J ends lost 4 bases and 6 bases respectively, with 13 bases between them. The CDR3 covers 13 residues. The germline gives CDR1 ENHRY, CDR2 SYGVKD. In nucleotides, the CDR3 is TGTGCCATCAGTGCGGGACCGGTCGTCGAGCAGTACTTC. It translates to CAISAGPVVEQYF.

This clonotype occurred a few times. This chain uses TRBV24-1 with TRBJ2-1; TRBD1 matches 11 bases. The ends lost 3 bases at V and 10 bases at J; junction bases unmatched: 10. Germline V CDR1 and CDR2: KGHDR, SFDVKD. This CDR3 spans 16 amino acids. For the CDR3, the DNA is TGTGCCACCAGTGATGCCGGACAGGGGGCAGCGGGAGAGCAGTTCTTC. Protein product: CATSDAGQGAAGEQFF.

V is TRBV10-2 and J is TRBJ2-1, with TRBD2 identical over 12 bases. This CDR3 contains 14 residues. The junction had 4 bases not matched to a gene; V was cut back by 6 bases and J by 7 bases. Per the germline V gene, CDR1 is WSHSY and CDR2 is SAAADI. The CDR3 nucleotides are TGCGCCAGCAGGGTGACTAGCGGGGGAAATGAGCAGTTCTTC. As protein: CASRVTSGGNEQFF.

This clonotype appeared once. A single base separates this from a much larger clone, so it may be a read error. The V call is TRBV4-1, the J call TRBJ1-4, with a possible D match to TRBD1 (5 bases). The CDR3 consists of 15 residues. Germline CDR1 MGHRA, CDR2 YSYEKL. The CDR3: CASSKDRDLNEKLFF. The CDR3 nucleotides read TGCGCCAGCAGCAAAGACCGGGACCTCAATGAAAAACTGTTTTTT.

The V and J genes are TRBV10-1 and TRBJ2-3, with D unresolved. Between the trimmed V and J ends, which lost 8 bases and 0 bases, there was a span of 15 bases. The CDR3 sequence is 15 residues long. From germline, CDR1 is WNHNN and CDR2 SYGVQD (reference sequence). The CDR3 protein is CASVRDRVSTDTQYF. The DNA for the CDR3 is TGCGCCAGCGTTAGAGACCGGGTTAGCACAGATACGCAGTATTTT.

The chain joins TRBV4-1 to TRBJ1-4; perhaps TRBD1 as D (5 bases). CDR3 length equals 16 residues. V was trimmed by 0 bases and J by 10 bases, leaving 18 bases between them. From germline, CDR1 is MGHRA and CDR2 YSYEKL. Written as DNA, the CDR3 is TGCGCCAGCAGCCAAGACAGGACACCGCTTTTTGGAAAACTGTTTTTT. Protein: CASSQDRTPLFGKLFF.

As concerns this clonotype: At one boundary the junction diverges from the germline segment, which might be a read error. This rearrangement joins TRBV18 to TRBJ1-4; D might be TRBD1 (5 bases). This CDR3 has 15 residues. CDR1 and CDR2 from the germline V gene are KGHSH and LQKENI. The CDR3 sequence: CASSPVGAPNEKLFF. DNA of the CDR3: TGCGCCAGCTCACCAGTAGGGGCCCCTAATGAAAAACTGTTTTTT.

The chain is built from TRBV7-2 and TRBJ1-5, with a possible D match to TRBD1 (6 bases). The CDR3 has 15 amino acids. Between the trimmed V and J ends, which lost 5 bases and 5 bases, there was a span of 16 bases. Germline V gives CDR1 SGHTA, CDR2 FQGNSA. The CDR3 coding sequence is TGTGCCAGCAGCCCGGGGGCAGGGTGGGATCAGCCCCAGCATTTT. Translating gives CASSPGAGWDQPQHF.

This clonotype was counted at least ten times. The chain employs TRBV10-3 and TRBJ2-7; 10 bases are a match to TRBD1. This CDR3 comprises 14 residues. The germline CDR1 and CDR2 sequences are ENHRY and SYGVKD. J was trimmed by 6 bases and V by 6 bases; bases with no gene match: 8. The CDR3 bases are TGTGCCATCAGGCGAGGACAGGGGGTAACCGAGCAGTACTTC. Protein product: CAIRRGQGVTEQYF.

This clonotype showed up many times. This rearrangement joins TRBV20-1 to TRBJ2-1; no firm D call. Trimming took 3 bases from V and 0 from J, leaving 9 bases between them. The CDR3 contains 14 residues. The germline gives CDR1 DFQATT, CDR2 SNEGSKA (reference sequence). The CDR3 is CSASQISSYNEQFF. For the CDR3, the DNA is TGCAGTGCTAGTCAAATAAGCTCCTACAATGAGCAGTTCTTC.

The chain joins TRBV7-8 to TRBJ2-1, with D perhaps matching TRBD2 (6 bases). Trimming stripped 5 bases from V and 8 bases from J, with 19 bases between. CDR1 SGHVS and CDR2 FQNEAQ come from the germline V gene. The CDR3 length is 15 residues. CDR3 protein: CASSDPDDTGDEQFF. Here the CDR3 DNA reads TGTGCCAGCAGCGACCCGGACGACACGGGGGATGAGCAGTTCTTC.

Ten or more counts support this clonotype. This chain connects TRBV29-1 to TRBJ1-2, with a possible D match to TRBD1 (6 bases). V was cut by 3 bases and J by 10 bases, with 15 bases left in between. The CDR3 sequence is 12 residues long. Per the germline V gene, CDR1 is SQVTM and CDR2 is ANQGSEA. The CDR3 bases are TGCAGCGTTGAGGGGGGTTGGACAGACTACACCTTC. Protein product: CSVEGGWTDYTF. Looking up the rest from reference TRBV29-1 and TRBJ1-2 gives the full variable domain: SAVISQKPSRDICQRGTSLTIQCQVDSQVTMMFWYRQQPGQSLTLIATANQGSEATYESGFVIDKFPISRPNLTFSTLTVSNMSPEDSSIYLCSVEGGWTDYTFGSGTRLTVV.

This clonotype was seen more than once but under ten times. The chain recombines TRBV12-3 or TRBV12-4 with TRBJ2-2, with 8 bases lining up with TRBD2. The CDR3 loop spans 17 amino acids. Germline trimming cut 5 bases from V and 5 bases from J; bases unmatched to any gene: 13. CDR3 sequence reads: CASSLELAGGSTGELFF. CDR3 coding DNA: TGTGCCAGCAGTCTGGAGTTGGCGGGAGGATCAACCGGGGAGCTGTTTTTT.

This sequence joins TRBV20-1 and TRBJ2-5; 11 nucleotides match TRBD2. The V gene end was trimmed by 1 base and the J gene end by 11 bases; junction bases not matched to a gene: 15. The CDR3 spans 16 residues. CDR1 and CDR2 from the germline V gene are DFQATT and SNEGSKA (reference sequence). CDR3 region: CSARVLAGDKGGKQYF. In nucleotides, the CDR3 is TGCAGTGCTAGAGTACTAGCGGGGGACAAGGGGGGTAAGCAGTACTTC.

The J gene is TRBJ2-2, the V gene TRBV6-6; TRBD2 matches 9 bases. CDR1 and CDR2 from the germline V gene are MNHNY and SVGAGI (reference sequence). CDR3 length: 15 amino acids. Trimming took 6 bases from V and 6 from J; bases not matched to a gene: 8. The CDR3 loop reads CASRAPGLASGELFF. CDR3 coding DNA: TGTGCCAGCAGAGCACCGGGACTAGCATCCGGGGAGCTGTTTTTT.

V is TRBV12-3 or TRBV12-4 and J is TRBJ2-4, with TRBD2 matching 11 bases. With the DNA end fitting TRBJ2-5 better, the J assignment may be wrong. The CDR3 covers 16 residues. The DNA of the CDR3 is TGTGCCAGCAGTCTACTAGCGGGAGTGAGGGGAGAGACCCAGTACTTC. Residues: CASSLLAGVRGETQYF.

This clonotype was counted between two and nine times. This chain connects TRBV7-2 to TRBJ2-1; the D is unclear. V dropped 4 bases and J dropped 10 bases, with 14 bases sitting between them. Germline lookup yields CDR1 SGHTA and CDR2 FQGNSA. CDR3 length: 13 amino acids. The CDR3 coding sequence is TGTGCCAGCAGCTCAAGGACCATCCGCGAGCAGTTCTTC. As protein: CASSSRTIREQFF.

This clonotype appeared a few times. This chain connects TRBV12-3 or TRBV12-4 to TRBJ1-2; maybe TRBD1 (5 bases). CDR3 size: 14 residues. Deletions cut 2 bases from V and 8 bases from J, with 15 bases between. CDR3 loop: CASSLIQGLEGYTF. CDR3 bases: TGTGCCAGCAGTTTAATTCAGGGACTAGAGGGCTACACCTTC.

The genes are TRBV30 and TRBJ2-5; no definite D call. This CDR3 is built from 13 residues. Trimming left V 0 bases short and J 5 bases short, with 10 bases between. Germline CDR1 reads GTSNPN; CDR2 reads SVGIG (reference sequence). The chain's CDR3 is CAWSVGNGETQYF. The CDR3 region has the DNA TGTGCCTGGAGTGTAGGCAACGGGGAGACCCAGTACTTC.

Ten or more counts support this clonotype. The V call is TRBV7-8, the J call TRBJ2-5; 10 bases are a match to TRBD1. The CDR3 consists of 14 residues. Unmatched junction bases numbered 3, after V lost 5 bases and J lost 3 bases. Germline V gene lookup returns CDR1 SGHVS and CDR2 FQNEAQ. This chain's CDR3 is CASSQGTGEETQYF. The CDR3, as DNA: TGTGCCAGCAGCCAAGGGACAGGGGAAGAGACCCAGTACTTC.